Below, 2 T cell receptor beta chains from the same sample are listed, as sequenced in a study of blood T cell repertoires in COVID-19. TCRdb's copy holds only in-frame clones and misses some; the assay was immunoSEQ multiplex PCR. The table lists some 100,000 clones, more than 85% of them singletons. The specimen sequenced was peripheral blood. The receptor source for this set is a man aged 25-45 years in a cohort sampled during active COVID-19.

The chain employs TRBV5-5 and TRBJ2-4, with TRBD1 matching over 7 bases. The CDR3 has 17 residues. From germline, CDR1 is SGHKS and CDR2 YYEKEE (reference sequence). With V trimmed by 4 bases and J by 2 bases, 12 bases remained unmatched. The CDR3 sequence: CASSVSHSTGTKNIQYF. The CDR3 DNA reads as TGTGCCAGCAGCGTATCCCACTCGACAGGGACCAAAAACATTCAGTACTTC.

This chain joins TRBV19 and TRBJ2-3, with no clear D. This CDR3 contains 16 residues. Trimming took 6 bases from V and 2 from J, leaving 18 bases between them. Per the germline V gene, CDR1 is LNHDA and CDR2 is SQIVND (reference sequence). Here the CDR3 reads CASRVNFMGLTDTQYF. The CDR3 DNA reads TGTGCCAGTAGGGTAAATTTCATGGGCCTCACAGATACGCAGTATTTT.